Below are 27 T cell receptor beta chains sequenced from a single sample in a study of naive and memory T cell subsets. Study-wide points: Naive repertoires, especially CD8, held a few larger clonotypes, possibly memory cells re-expressing CD45RA.

These TCRs' antigens remain unknown. An equimolar mix of two oligonucleotides served as the beta constant-region primer for TRBC1 and TRBC2. The ligated cDNA underwent four PCR rounds using SP2 and nested alpha and beta constant-region primers. Using its own MiXCR run on the UMI-ligation and nested PCR reads, TCRdb lists one record per CDR3 protein. The data contain 140,000 to 150,000 distinct CDR3 sequences, 22% of them singletons. Sample: naive CD4+ T cells from blood. Receptors were obtained from a human donor in good health.

This clonotype was observed a handful of times. The gene calls are TRBV6-5 and TRBJ2-3; D may be TRBD1 or TRBD2 (5 bases each). The CDR3 spans 15 residues. V was pared by 2 bases and J by 0 bases, with 9 bases between. Germline CDR1 and CDR2: MNHEY and SVGAGI. This CDR3 is CASSYNGASTDTQYF. CDR3 DNA sequence: TGTGCCAGCAGTTACAACGGGGCTAGCACAGATACGCAGTATTTT.

There are a few counts of this clonotype. The genes are TRBV6-2 or TRBV6-3 and TRBJ1-5; weak D call: TRBD1 (5 bases). The CDR3 length is 14 residues. Germline V lookup: CDR1 MNHEY, CDR2 SVGEGT. V gave up 5 bases and J gave up 6 bases, with 14 bases separating them. The CDR3 reads CASSRIGTRQPQHF. The CDR3 DNA reads TGTGCCAGCAGTAGGATAGGGACCCGTCAGCCCCAGCATTTT.

The chain is built from TRBV9 and TRBJ2-1; D is ambiguous. Trimming removed 4 bases at V and 0 bases at J, with 11 bases between. This CDR3 comprises 15 residues. Germline V gene lookup returns CDR1 SGDLS and CDR2 YYNGEE. Written as DNA, the CDR3 is TGTGCCAGCAGCCCGTATATAAGCTCCTACAATGAGCAGTTCTTC. The encoded protein is CASSPYISSYNEQFF.

A few counts support this clonotype. The chain recombines TRBV29-1 with TRBJ2-1; no clear D gene. The V gene lost 1 base and the J gene lost 1 base, with 8 bases spanning the gap. The V gene's germline CDR1 is SQVTM and CDR2 ANQGSEA. The CDR3 loop spans 14 amino acids. The CDR3 coding sequence is TGCAGCGTTGAAGGTCCGGCGTCCTACAATGAGCAGTTCTTC. Residues: CSVEGPASYNEQFF.

The CDR3 DNA reads TGCAGCGTTTCATCTGGCGGTAGCAATCAGCCCCAGCATTTT. Translated: CSVSSGGSNQPQHF. The rearrangement uses TRBV29-1 and TRBJ1-5; D unclear. The CDR3 covers 14 residues. Germline lookup yields CDR1 SQVTM and CDR2 ANQGSEA. With 5 bases removed from V and 0 bases from J, the gap between germline ends came to 11 bases.

In its sample, this clonotype was seen many times. The chain is built from TRBV12-3 or TRBV12-4 and TRBJ2-1, with TRBD2 matching over 7 bases. Unmatched junction bases numbered 12, after V lost 7 bases and J lost 0 bases. The CDR3 is 17 residues long. CDR3: CASTQPKGGSSYNEQFF. DNA for the CDR3: TGTGCCAGCACCCAGCCGAAGGGCGGGAGCTCCTACAATGAGCAGTTCTTC.

J is TRBJ1-5 and V is TRBV20-1, with D maybe TRBD1 (5 bases). CDR1 and CDR2 (germline): DFQATT, SNEGSKA (reference sequence). The CDR3 has 14 residues. V shed 0 bases and J shed 6 bases, with 12 bases lying between them. The CDR3 loop reads CSARDNTGGQPQHF. In nucleotides, the CDR3 is TGCAGTGCTAGAGATAATACAGGCGGTCAGCCCCAGCATTTT.

This chain uses TRBV28 with TRBJ1-1; possibly TRBD1 for D (5 bases). This CDR3 has 13 amino acids. Germline assignment: CDR1 MDHEN and CDR2 SYDVKM. Trimming took 5 bases from V and 11 from J, leaving 18 bases between them. The CDR3: CASSAFVGEWAFF. The DNA for the CDR3 is TGTGCCAGCAGTGCCTTCGTAGGGGAATGGGCTTTCTTT.

This clonotype was seen repeatedly, ten times or more. This rearrangement joins TRBV29-1 to TRBJ2-3; unclear D gene. V lost 1 base to trimming and J lost 4 bases, with 3 bases between them. Germline V gives CDR1 SQVTM, CDR2 ANQGSEA. The CDR3 sequence is 11 residues long. CDR3 amino acids: CSVEVPDTQYF. The CDR3 DNA is TGCAGCGTTGAAGTCCCAGATACGCAGTATTTT.

This clonotype occurred a few times. This rearrangement joins TRBV29-1 to TRBJ2-1; D might be TRBD2 (5 bases). In germline, CDR1 is SQVTM, CDR2 ANQGSEA. This CDR3 has 15 amino acids. V was shortened by 5 bases and J by 1 base, with 15 bases between the two germline ends. CDR3 amino acids: CSVWFSRESYNEQFF. CDR3 DNA: TGCAGCGTTTGGTTCTCGAGGGAGTCCTACAATGAGCAGTTCTTC.

This clonotype was recorded a few times. The chain uses TRBV7-6 and TRBJ2-3, with 9 nucleotides matching TRBD2. The CDR3 has 15 amino acids. V dropped 5 bases and J dropped 9; count of bases not matched to a gene: 12. The germline V gene encodes CDR1 SGHVS and CDR2 FNYEAQ. This CDR3 reads CASSPSGREGATQYF. The DNA of the CDR3 is TGTGCCAGCAGCCCTTCGGGGCGGGAGGGAGCAACGCAGTATTTT.

The CDR3 bases are TGCAGTGCCCGGAAGGGACTAGCGGGAGTAGGGTTCTTC. Translation: CSARKGLAGVGFF. The chain recombines TRBV20-1 with TRBJ2-1, with TRBD2 matching over 14 bases. With 6 bases clipped from V and 15 bases from J, the junction kept 10 bases outside the gene matches. From germline, CDR1 is DFQATT and CDR2 SNEGSKA (reference sequence). This CDR3 is built from 13 residues.

This sequence joins TRBV28 and TRBJ2-7; maybe TRBD2 (6 bases). V shed 4 bases and J shed 1 base, with 14 bases lying between them. Looked up from germline, CDR1 is MDHEN and CDR2 is SYDVKM. The CDR3 runs 15 residues. This CDR3 is CASSSAGTASYEQYF. The CDR3 DNA follows: TGTGCCAGCAGTTCGGCTGGGACTGCGTCCTACGAGCAGTACTTC.

This clonotype turned up a few times. The chain couples TRBV5-1 to TRBJ2-1; TRBD2 matches 7 bases. Germline trimming cut 4 bases from V and 7 bases from J; bases unmatched to any gene: 8. The CDR3 contains 14 residues. From germline, CDR1 is SGHRS and CDR2 YFSETQ. As DNA, the CDR3 is TGCGCCAGCAGCCTTGGGGGGGTGAGGAATGAGCAGTTCTTC. This translates into CASSLGGVRNEQFF.

The J gene is TRBJ1-5, the V gene TRBV6-5; D is uncertain. Germline values: CDR1 MNHEY, CDR2 SVGAGI. This CDR3 region has 13 residues. V was pared by 4 bases and J by 5 bases, with 9 bases between. The DNA for the CDR3 is TGTGCCAGCAGTTCGACGTCCTATCAGCCCCAGCATTTT. It is translated as CASSSTSYQPQHF.

The rearrangement joins TRBV2 to TRBJ2-5, with 10 bases fitting TRBD2. The junction had 5 bases not matched to a gene; V was cut back by 4 bases and J by 3 bases. The germline V gene has CDR1 SNHLY and CDR2 FYNNEI. CDR3 size: 15 residues. The CDR3 sequence is CASSVLAGYEETQYF. CDR3 sequence (DNA): TGTGCCAGCAGTGTACTAGCGGGATACGAAGAGACCCAGTACTTC.

The chain has TRBV30 and TRBJ2-5; 9 nucleotides align to TRBD2. Germline lookup yields CDR1 GTSNPN and CDR2 SVGIG (reference sequence). The CDR3 contains 14 residues. V lost 0 bases to trimming and J lost 5 bases; unmatched junction nucleotides: 4. CDR3 DNA: TGTGCCTGGAGTGTACACGCGGGAGGGGAGACCCAGTACTTC. Its protein product is CAWSVHAGGETQYF.

The rearrangement joins TRBV12-3 or TRBV12-4 to TRBJ2-1; the match to TRBD1 covers 8 bases. J lost 5 bases, V lost 4 bases, and 10 bases had no gene match. CDR3 length: 16 amino acids. The CDR3 protein is CASSSLLRTGNNEQFF. The DNA of the CDR3 is TGTGCCAGCAGTTCGCTGCTCAGGACAGGGAACAATGAGCAGTTCTTC.

This clonotype was detected only a few times. This chain connects TRBV20-1 to TRBJ2-1; D unresolved. V lost 5 bases to trimming and J lost 0 bases, with 14 bases between them. Germline V gene lookup returns CDR1 DFQATT and CDR2 SNEGSKA (reference sequence). The CDR3 totals 15 residues. For the CDR3, the DNA is TGCAGTGCTTTGAGGCGTACGAGCTCCTACAATGAGCAGTTCTTC. It yields the protein CSALRRTSSYNEQFF.

This clonotype has more than one count but fewer than ten. The rearrangement links TRBV11-2 to TRBJ1-1; D unclear. The CDR3 contains 10 residues. V was trimmed by 8 bases and J by 1 base, leaving 2 bases between them. From germline, CDR1 is SGHAT and CDR2 FQNNGV. For the CDR3, the DNA is TGTGCCAGCCGGAACACTGAAGCTTTCTTT. The encoded protein is CASRNTEAFF.

This clonotype was counted a few times. This chain joins TRBV20-1 and TRBJ2-5; tentative D call: TRBD1 (6 bases). This CDR3 has 11 residues. CDR1 DFQATT and CDR2 SNEGSKA come from the germline V gene (reference sequence). DNA for the CDR3: TGCAGCTACGGACAGCAAGAGACCCAGTACTTC. It translates to CSYGQQETQYF.

The sample holds a few counts of this clonotype. The gene calls are TRBV4-1 and TRBJ2-1, with 11 positions matching TRBD2. The CDR3 spans 16 residues. The germline CDR1 and CDR2 sequences are MGHRA and YSYEKL. V was pared by 3 bases and J by 7 bases, with 8 bases of the junction left unmatched. The CDR3 loop is CASSQDTSGRVNEQFF. The DNA of the CDR3 is TGCGCCAGCAGCCAGGACACTAGCGGGAGAGTGAATGAGCAGTTCTTC.

The rearrangement uses TRBV12-3 or TRBV12-4 and TRBJ2-7; 9 nucleotides align to TRBD1. V was pared by 5 bases and J by 6 bases, with 11 bases of the junction left unmatched. CDR3 length: 15 amino acids. The CDR3 here is CASSRSPGQGSEQYF. The CDR3 DNA reads as TGTGCCAGCAGTCGCTCACCGGGACAGGGCTCCGAGCAGTACTTC.

The rearrangement joins TRBV7-9 to TRBJ2-7; D remains unclear. CDR1 and CDR2 from the germline V gene are SEHNR and FQNEAQ (reference sequence). The CDR3 is made up of 13 amino acids. The V and J ends lost 3 bases and 2 bases respectively, with 8 bases between them. As DNA, the CDR3 is TGTGCCAGCAGCTTGGCAGGTCCCTACGAGCAGTACTTC. It is translated as CASSLAGPYEQYF.

This clonotype has only a few counts. This chain connects TRBV25-1 to TRBJ2-5; 8 bases match TRBD2. V lost 1 base to trimming and J lost 4 bases; unmatched junction nucleotides: 11. CDR1 and CDR2 (germline): MGHDK, SYGVNS. The CDR3 runs to 17 residues. The CDR3 region has the DNA TGTGCCAGCAGTGAATTCCCGGGACTAGGTGTCCCAGAGACCCAGTACTTC. Its protein product is CASSEFPGLGVPETQYF.

This clonotype was seen a handful of times. The gene calls are TRBV4-3 and TRBJ1-4; TRBD1 might be the D (5 bases). The CDR3 totals 16 residues. CDR1 is LGHNA and CDR2 is YSLEER in the germline V gene. Trimming left V 0 bases short and J 7 bases short, with 15 bases between. Written as DNA, the CDR3 is TGCGCCAGCAGCCAAGACCTACAGGAAGCACCTGAAAAACTGTTTTTT. Translated: CASSQDLQEAPEKLFF.

The chain is built from TRBV29-1 and TRBJ2-4; D gene unclear. The length of the CDR3 is 12 residues. Trimming removed 5 bases at V and 4 bases at J, with 9 bases between. Germline values: CDR1 SQVTM, CDR2 ANQGSEA. CDR3 sequence reads: CSVLPQKNIQYF. CDR3 DNA: TGCAGCGTTCTTCCGCAGAAAAACATTCAGTACTTC.